The clone carrying this T cell receptor beta chain was found many times. Its target is unknown. TCR beta CDR3 region amplification was performed from RNA transcripts. The primer set for the first-round RT-PCR of the TCR CDR3 was HTBI. TCRdb reprocessed the multiplex PCR reads via MiXCR and lists one record per CDR3 protein. The sample consists of roughly 500,000 distinct CDR3 sequences, around 22% of them appearing once. This entry belongs to a study of T cells in Graves' hyperthyroidism and ophthalmopathy. Whole-study findings and limits: Researchers report that a 13 V-J model separated ophthalmopathy from stable hyperthyroidism. Most clonotypes that expanded in the thyroid above 0.001 also showed up in blood. Median prediction lead before ophthalmopathy onset was about 6.7 months with the model.

Germline V gene lookup returns CDR1 SGHRS and CDR2 YFSETQ. The V and J ends lost 6 bases and 0 bases respectively, with 3 bases between them. CDR3 length: 11 amino acids. The rearrangement uses TRBV5-1 and TRBJ2-5; D is unresolved. The sequencing input was blood. The sequence was obtained from a woman aged 25 to 45 with Graves' ophthalmopathy. CDR3 bases: TGCGCCAGCAACTACCAAGAGACCCAGTACTTC. This sequence encodes CASNYQETQYF. The variable domain in full, with the rest retrieved from reference TRBV5-1 and TRBJ2-5, is KAGVTQTPRYLIKTRGQQVTLSCSPISGHRSVSWYQQTPGQGLQFLFEYFSETQRNKGNFPGRFSGRQFSNSRSEMNVSTLELGDSALYLCASNYQETQYFGPGTRLLVL.